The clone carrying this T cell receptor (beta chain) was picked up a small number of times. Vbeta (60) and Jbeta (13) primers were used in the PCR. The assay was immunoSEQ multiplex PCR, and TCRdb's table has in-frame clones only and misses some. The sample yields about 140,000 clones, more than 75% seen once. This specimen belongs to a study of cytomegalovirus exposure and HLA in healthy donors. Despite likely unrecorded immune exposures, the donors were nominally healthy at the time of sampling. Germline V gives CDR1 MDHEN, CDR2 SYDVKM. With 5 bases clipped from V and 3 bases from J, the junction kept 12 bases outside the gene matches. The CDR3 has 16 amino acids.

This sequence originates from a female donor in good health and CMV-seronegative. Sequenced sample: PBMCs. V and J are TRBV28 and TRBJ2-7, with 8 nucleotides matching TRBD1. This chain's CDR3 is CASSLSPRTGIYEQYF. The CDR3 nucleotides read TGTGCCAGCAGTCTTTCCCCGAGGACAGGGATCTACGAGCAGTACTTC.